This TCR beta chain was recovered during a study of T cells in Graves' hyperthyroidism and ophthalmopathy. The CDR3 runs 12 residues. Germline CDR1 DFQATT, CDR2 SNEGSKA (reference sequence). V gave up 0 bases and J gave up 12 bases, with 11 bases separating them. The source material, RNA transcripts, was used to amplify TCR beta CDR3 regions. HTBI primers were used for first-round RT-PCR of the TCR CDR3. MiXCR, run by TCRdb on the multiplex PCR reads, gives a single entry per CDR3 protein. This table holds some 360,000 distinct CDR3 sequences, around 18% found once. Sequenced sample: blood. V gene TRBV20-1 combines with J gene TRBJ2-2, with a tentative D call TRBD2 (5 bases). The TCR comes from a middle-aged woman with Graves' ophthalmopathy. The CDR3 protein is CSARDGRRKLFF. DNA for the CDR3: TGCAGTGCTAGAGATGGCCGGAGGAAGCTGTTTTTT.